This T cell receptor (beta chain) was sequenced during a study of blood T cell repertoires in COVID-19. Clones were sequenced by immunoSEQ multiplex PCR, and TCRdb holds only the in-frame ones, with some missing. The repertoire holds some 120,000 clones, with 70% to 90% as singletons. V was clipped by 4 bases and J by 4 bases; unmatched bases: 7. CDR1 and CDR2 (germline): SGHVS, FNYEAQ. The length of the CDR3 is 15 residues. Specimen: peripheral blood. The gene calls are TRBV7-6 and TRBJ2-7; 10 bases align to TRBD1. The TCR was taken from a man aged 25-45 years with acute or convalescent COVID-19. As DNA, the CDR3 is TGTGCCAGCAGCTATAAACCGGGACAGGGGTACGAGCAGTACTTC. Amino acids: CASSYKPGQGYEQYF.